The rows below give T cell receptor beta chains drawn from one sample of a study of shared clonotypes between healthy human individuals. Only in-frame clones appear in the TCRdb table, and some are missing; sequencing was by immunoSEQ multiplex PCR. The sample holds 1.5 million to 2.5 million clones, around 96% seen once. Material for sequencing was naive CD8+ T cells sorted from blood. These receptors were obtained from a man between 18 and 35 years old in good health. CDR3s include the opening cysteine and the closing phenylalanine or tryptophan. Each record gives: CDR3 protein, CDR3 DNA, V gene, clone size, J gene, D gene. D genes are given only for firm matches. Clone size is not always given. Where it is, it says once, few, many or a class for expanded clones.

CASRGGSTYGYTF | TGTGCCAGCAGAGGGGGCTCAACCTATGGCTACACCTTC | TRBV6-5 | NA | TRBJ1-2 | TRBD1
CASKRGRADEQFF | TGCGCCAGCAAAAGAGGGAGGGCCGATGAGCAGTTCTTC | TRBV10-2 | NA | TRBJ2-1 | TRBD2
CASSSLNGYTF | TGTGCCAGCAGCTCCCTAAATGGCTACACCTTC | TRBV5-6 | few | TRBJ1-2 | NA
CASSFPRQVLPSYEQYF | TGTGCCAGCAGTTTCCCTCGACAGGTCCTACCGAGCTACGAGCAGTACTTC | TRBV28 | NA | TRBJ2-7 | NA
CASSLTGDTQYF | TGCGCCAGCAGCCTTACTGGAGATACGCAGTATTTT | TRBV4-1 | NA | TRBJ2-3 | NA
CASRRQGGYNEQFF | TGCGCCAGCAGGAGACAGGGGGGGTACAATGAGCAGTTCTTC | TRBV10-2 | NA | TRBJ2-1 | TRBD1
CASSPDFTPQYF | TGTGCCAGCAGCCCGGACTTTACTCCCCAGTATTTT | TRBV7-2 | NA | TRBJ2-3 | NA
CASPRQGQYF | TGTGCCAGCCCCAGACAGGGGCAGTACTTC | TRBV6-4 | NA | TRBJ2-7 | TRBD1
CASSTQQGLKGTEAFF | TGCGCCAGCAGCACACAACAGGGGTTGAAGGGCACTGAAGCTTTCTTT | TRBV5-1 | NA | TRBJ1-1 | TRBD1
CASSHRTEGYTGELFF | TGCGCCAGCAGCCATAGGACAGAAGGGTACACCGGGGAGCTGTTTTTT | TRBV4-3 | NA | TRBJ2-2 | NA
CASGLASGTYEQYF | TGTGCCAGCGGGCTAGCTAGCGGCACCTACGAGCAGTACTTC | TRBV11-2 | NA | TRBJ2-7 | TRBD2
CASGLVFGLGLPNQPQHF | TGTGCTAGTGGTTTGGTATTCGGGTTAGGGCTACCCAATCAGCCCCAGCATTTT | TRBV12-5 | NA | TRBJ1-5 | NA
CASSRTRTGPGELFF | TGTGCCAGCAGCCGAACGAGGACAGGACCCGGGGAGCTGTTTTTT | TRBV27 | NA | TRBJ2-2 | TRBD1
CASSLRIGTRNQPQHF | TGTGCCAGCAGTTTAAGGATAGGGACACGCAATCAGCCCCAGCATTTT | TRBV28 | NA | TRBJ1-5 | NA
CASSSGAIGVQLETQYF | TGTGCCAGCAGCTCAGGGGCTATCGGGGTTCAACTGGAGACCCAGTACTTC | TRBV7-6 | NA | TRBJ2-5 | NA
CAWRLVGQSTDTQYF | TGTGCCTGGAGGTTGGTGGGACAGAGCACAGATACGCAGTATTTT | TRBV30 | NA | TRBJ2-3 | TRBD1
CASSLTGQGYEQYF | TGTGCCAGCAGCCTGACCGGACAGGGATACGAGCAGTACTTC | TRBV13 | NA | TRBJ2-7 | TRBD1
CASSDIADTQYF | TGTGCCAGCAGCGATATAGCAGATACGCAGTATTTT | TRBV7-9 | once | TRBJ2-3 | NA
CASSPSNQPQHF | TGTGCCAGCAGTCCCTCCAATCAGCCCCAGCATTTT | TRBV27 | few | TRBJ1-5 | NA
CASSITGVNTGELFF | TGTGCCAGCAGTATAACAGGGGTAAACACCGGGGAGCTGTTTTTT | TRBV28 | NA | TRBJ2-2 | TRBD1
CAAPGLAHYEQYF | TGTGCCGCGCCGGGACTAGCCCACTACGAGCAGTACTTC | TRBV10-3 | NA | TRBJ2-7 | TRBD2
CASSPGTGAYEQYF | TGCGCCAGCAGCCCCGGGACAGGGGCCTACGAGCAGTACTTC | TRBV5-1 | NA | TRBJ2-7 | TRBD1
CAWSVSEGASTDTQYF | TGTGCCTGGAGTGTATCGGAGGGAGCCTCCACAGATACGCAGTATTTT | TRBV30 | NA | TRBJ2-3 | NA
CASSLSWYEEQYF | TGTGCCAGCAGTTTATCTTGGTATGAAGAGCAGTACTTC | TRBV27 | NA | TRBJ2-7 | NA
CASSLWAGGPSGSTGELFF | TGTGCCAGCAGCTTATGGGCAGGGGGCCCGTCGGGGAGCACCGGGGAGCTGTTTTTT | TRBV11-1 | NA | TRBJ2-2 | TRBD1
CASRSDRGESACSYEQYF | TGTGCCAGCAGAAGTGATCGGGGCGAAAGCGCTTGCTCCTACGAGCAGTACTTC | TRBV11-3 | NA | TRBJ2-7 | NA
CASSFTDPADTQYF | TGTGCCAGCAGTTTCACGGACCCCGCAGATACGCAGTATTTT | TRBV6-5 | once | TRBJ2-3 | NA
CASSSGTSGKLTDEQFF | TGCGCCAGCAGCTCCGGGACTAGCGGGAAGCTTACCGATGAGCAGTTCTTC | TRBV5-1 | NA | TRBJ2-1 | TRBD2
CASSVGGGTGGFETQYF | TGTGCCAGCAGCGTAGGAGGGGGGACAGGGGGCTTTGAGACCCAGTACTTC | TRBV9 | NA | TRBJ2-5 | TRBD1
CAITPPLHF | TGTGCCATAACTCCACCCCTCCACTTT | TRBV2 | NA | TRBJ1-6 | NA
CASSVAGLSSYNEQFF | TGTGCCAGCAGCGTAGCCGGGCTAAGCTCCTACAATGAGCAGTTCTTC | TRBV9 | NA | TRBJ2-1 | NA
CASSSWTGYEQYF | TGTGCCAGCAGCTCGTGGACAGGCTACGAGCAGTACTTC | TRBV7-9 | NA | TRBJ2-7 | TRBD1
CSFSGRASGTGELFF | TGCAGCTTTAGCGGGAGGGCTTCCGGCACCGGGGAGCTGTTTTTT | TRBV29-1 | NA | TRBJ2-2 | TRBD2
CASSLVGGGNEQFF | TGTGCCAGCAGCCTCGTGGGAGGCGGGAATGAGCAGTTCTTC | TRBV7-9 | NA | TRBJ2-1 | NA
CASSPDRGLRQPQHF | TGCGCCAGCAGCCCGGACAGGGGGCTTAGGCAGCCCCAGCATTTT | TRBV4-1 | NA | TRBJ1-5 | TRBD1
CASSKRGGTEAFF | TGTGCCAGCAGTAAAAGGGGCGGCACTGAAGCTTTCTTT | TRBV7-9 | NA | TRBJ1-1 | NA
CASRDGTWGMNTEAFF | TGTGCCAGCAGAGACGGGACTTGGGGAATGAACACTGAAGCTTTCTTT | TRBV28 | NA | TRBJ1-1 | NA
CASSQLAVQETQYF | TGTGCCAGCAGCCAGCTAGCGGTTCAAGAGACCCAGTACTTC | TRBV6-6 | NA | TRBJ2-5 | TRBD2
CASSATVWRGEQYF | TGTGCCAGCAGCGCAACCGTCTGGCGGGGCGAGCAGTACTTC | TRBV7-6 | NA | TRBJ2-7 | NA
CASSLNPYYEQYF | TGTGCCAGCAGCCTCAACCCCTACTACGAGCAGTACTTC | TRBV7-2 | NA | TRBJ2-7 | NA
CASSIAAGGLHDTQYF | TGTGCCAGTAGTATAGCAGCGGGCGGGTTGCACGATACGCAGTATTTT | TRBV19 | NA | TRBJ2-3 | NA
CASSEKYSYEQYF | TGTGCCAGCAGCGAAAAGTATAGCTACGAGCAGTACTTC | TRBV7-2 | NA | TRBJ2-7 | NA
CASSVYGGRTDTQYF | TGTGCCAGCAGCGTATATGGCGGGAGGACAGATACGCAGTATTTT | TRBV9 | NA | TRBJ2-3 | TRBD2
CASSVVEEGSYEQYF | TGTGCCAGCAGTGTTGTGGAGGAGGGCTCCTACGAGCAGTACTTC | TRBV2 | NA | TRBJ2-7 | NA
CASSWPGQGPYSGANVLTF | TGTGCCAGCAGTTGGCCGGGACAGGGGCCGTACTCTGGGGCCAACGTCCTGACTTTC | TRBV28 | once | TRBJ2-6 | TRBD1
CASSLRGPPDEQYF | TGTGCCAGCAGTTTAAGGGGGCCGCCGGACGAGCAGTACTTC | TRBV27 | NA | TRBJ2-7 | TRBD1
CASSIRQGVYEQYF | TGTGCCAGCAGTATCCGACAGGGGGTCTACGAGCAGTACTTC | TRBV27 | NA | TRBJ2-7 | TRBD1
CASSFQGFSEKLFF | TGTGCCAGCAGTTTCCAGGGTTTTAGCGAAAAACTGTTTTTT | TRBV28 | NA | TRBJ1-4 | NA
CSGRRTGKNIQYF | TGCAGCGGAAGAAGGACAGGAAAAAACATTCAGTACTTC | TRBV29-1 | NA | TRBJ2-4 | TRBD1
CASSSLVVETQYF | TGCGCCAGCAGCAGTTTGGTTGTTGAGACCCAGTACTTC | TRBV4-1 | NA | TRBJ2-5 | NA
CASSLGWDLNEKLFF | TGTGCCAGCAGCTTAGGTTGGGATCTCAATGAAAAACTGTTTTTT | TRBV7-6 | once | TRBJ1-4 | NA
CASSLAGFRGGGPDTQYF | TGCGCCAGCAGCTTGGCCGGATTTCGCGGGGGAGGCCCAGATACGCAGTATTTT | TRBV5-1 | NA | TRBJ2-3 | TRBD2
CASSGGDSGNTEAFF | TGTGCCAGCAGCGGGGGGGACAGCGGGAACACTGAAGCTTTCTTT | TRBV9 | NA | TRBJ1-1 | TRBD1
CASSEARLEGFSSYEQYF | TGTGCCAGCAGTGAAGCGCGCCTAGAAGGTTTCAGCTCCTACGAGCAGTACTTC | TRBV2 | NA | TRBJ2-7 | NA
CASSLRRPISAEAFF | TGTGCCAGCAGTTTAAGGAGACCCATCAGCGCTGAAGCTTTCTTT | TRBV28 | NA | TRBJ1-1 | NA
CASSYGESGHTQYF | TGTGCCAGCAGTTACGGGGAGTCGGGGCATACGCAGTATTTT | TRBV6-5 | NA | TRBJ2-3 | NA